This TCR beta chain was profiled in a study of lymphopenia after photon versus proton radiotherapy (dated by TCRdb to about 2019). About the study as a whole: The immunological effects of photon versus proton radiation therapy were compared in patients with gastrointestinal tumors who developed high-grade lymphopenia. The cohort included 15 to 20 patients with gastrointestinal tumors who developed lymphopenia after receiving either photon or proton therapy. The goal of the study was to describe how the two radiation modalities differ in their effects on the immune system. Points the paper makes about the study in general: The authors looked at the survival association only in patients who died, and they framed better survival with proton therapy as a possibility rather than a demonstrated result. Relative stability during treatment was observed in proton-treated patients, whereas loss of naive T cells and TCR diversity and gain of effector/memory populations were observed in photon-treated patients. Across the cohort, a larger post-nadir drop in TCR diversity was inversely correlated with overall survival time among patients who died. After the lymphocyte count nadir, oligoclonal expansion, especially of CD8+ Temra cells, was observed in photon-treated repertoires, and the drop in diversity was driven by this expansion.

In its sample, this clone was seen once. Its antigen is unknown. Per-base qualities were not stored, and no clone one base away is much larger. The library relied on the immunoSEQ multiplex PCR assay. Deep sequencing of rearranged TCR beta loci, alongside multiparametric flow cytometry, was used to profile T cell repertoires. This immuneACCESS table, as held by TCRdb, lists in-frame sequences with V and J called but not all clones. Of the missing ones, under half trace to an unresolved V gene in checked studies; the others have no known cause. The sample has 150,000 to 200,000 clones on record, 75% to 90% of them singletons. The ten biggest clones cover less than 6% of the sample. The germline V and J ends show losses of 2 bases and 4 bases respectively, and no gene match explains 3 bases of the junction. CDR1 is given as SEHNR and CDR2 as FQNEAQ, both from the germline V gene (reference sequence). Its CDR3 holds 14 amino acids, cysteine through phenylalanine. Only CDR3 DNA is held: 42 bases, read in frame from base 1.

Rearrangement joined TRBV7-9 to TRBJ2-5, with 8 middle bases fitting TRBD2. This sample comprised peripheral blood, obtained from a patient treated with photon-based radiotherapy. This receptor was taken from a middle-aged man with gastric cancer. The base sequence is TGTGCCAGCAGCTTAAGAGCGGGAGTAGAGACCCAGTACTTC. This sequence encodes CASSLRAGVETQYF.